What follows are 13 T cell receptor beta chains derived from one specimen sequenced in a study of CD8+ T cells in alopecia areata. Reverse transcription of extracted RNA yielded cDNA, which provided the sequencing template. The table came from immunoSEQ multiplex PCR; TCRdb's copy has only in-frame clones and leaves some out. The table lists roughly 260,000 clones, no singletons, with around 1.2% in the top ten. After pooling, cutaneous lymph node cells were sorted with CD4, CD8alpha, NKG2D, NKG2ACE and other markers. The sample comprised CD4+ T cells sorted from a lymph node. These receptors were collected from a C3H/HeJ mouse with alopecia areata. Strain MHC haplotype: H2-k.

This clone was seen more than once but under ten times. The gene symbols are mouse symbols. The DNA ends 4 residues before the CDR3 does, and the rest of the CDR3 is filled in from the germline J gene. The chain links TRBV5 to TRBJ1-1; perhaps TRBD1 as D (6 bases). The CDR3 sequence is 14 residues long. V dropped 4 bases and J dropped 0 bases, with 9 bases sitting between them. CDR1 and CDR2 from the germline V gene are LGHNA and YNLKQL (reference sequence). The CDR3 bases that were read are TGTGCCAGCAGCCTGGGACAAACAAACACA. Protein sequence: CASSLGQTNT. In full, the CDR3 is CASSLGQTNTEVFF.

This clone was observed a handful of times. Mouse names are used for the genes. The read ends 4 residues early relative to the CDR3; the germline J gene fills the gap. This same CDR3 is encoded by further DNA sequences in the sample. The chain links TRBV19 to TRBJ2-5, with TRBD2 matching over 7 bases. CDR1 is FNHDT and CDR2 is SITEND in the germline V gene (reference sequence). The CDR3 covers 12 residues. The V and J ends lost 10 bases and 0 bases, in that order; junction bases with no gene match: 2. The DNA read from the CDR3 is TGTGCCTCCTGGGGGAACCAAGAC. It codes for CASWGNQD. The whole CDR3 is CASWGNQDTQYF. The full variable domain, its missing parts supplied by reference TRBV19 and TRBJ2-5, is GGIITQTPKFLIGQEGQKLTLKCQQNFNHDTMYWYRQDSGKGLRLIYYSITENDLQKGDLSEGYDASREKKSSFSLTVTSAQKNEMAVFLCASWGNQDTQYFGPGTRLLVL.

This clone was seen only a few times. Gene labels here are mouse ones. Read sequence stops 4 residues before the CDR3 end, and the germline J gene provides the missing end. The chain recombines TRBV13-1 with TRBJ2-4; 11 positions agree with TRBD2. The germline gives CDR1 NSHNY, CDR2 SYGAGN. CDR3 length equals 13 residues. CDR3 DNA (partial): TGTGCCAGCAGTCGGGACTGGGGGAAC. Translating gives CASSRDWGN. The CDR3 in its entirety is CASSRDWGNTLYF.

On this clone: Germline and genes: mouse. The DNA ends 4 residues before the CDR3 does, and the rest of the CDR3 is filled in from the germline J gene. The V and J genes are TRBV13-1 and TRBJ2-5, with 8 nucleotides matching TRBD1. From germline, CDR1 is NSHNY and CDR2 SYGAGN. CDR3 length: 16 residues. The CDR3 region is CASSGASRQGRDTQYF. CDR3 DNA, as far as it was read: TGTGCCAGCAGTGGAGCCTCACGACAGGGGAGAGAC.

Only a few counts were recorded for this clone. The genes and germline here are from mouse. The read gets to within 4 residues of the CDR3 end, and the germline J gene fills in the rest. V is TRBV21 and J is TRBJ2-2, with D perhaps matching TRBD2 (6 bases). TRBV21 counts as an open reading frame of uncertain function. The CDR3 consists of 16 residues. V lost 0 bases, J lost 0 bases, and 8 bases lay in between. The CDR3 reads CASSQSGTSNTGQLYF. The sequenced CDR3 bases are TGTGCTAGCAGTCAATCCGGGACTTCAAACACCGGG.

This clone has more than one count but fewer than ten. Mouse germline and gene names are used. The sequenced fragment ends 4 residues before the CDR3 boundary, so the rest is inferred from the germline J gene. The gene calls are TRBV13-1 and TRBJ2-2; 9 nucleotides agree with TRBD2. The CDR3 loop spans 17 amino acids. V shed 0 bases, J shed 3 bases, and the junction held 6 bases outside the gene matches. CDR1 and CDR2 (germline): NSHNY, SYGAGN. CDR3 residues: CASSDGVGGRDTGQLYF. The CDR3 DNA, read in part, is TGTGCCAGCAGTGATGGGGTGGGGGGGCGCGACACCGGG.

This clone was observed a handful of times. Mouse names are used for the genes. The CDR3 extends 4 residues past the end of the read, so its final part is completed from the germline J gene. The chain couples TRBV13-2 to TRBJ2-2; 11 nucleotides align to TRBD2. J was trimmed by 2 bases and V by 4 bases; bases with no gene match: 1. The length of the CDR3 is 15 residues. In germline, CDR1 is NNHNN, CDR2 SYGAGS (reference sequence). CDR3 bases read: TGTGCCAGCGGTTGGGACTGGGGGAACACCGGG. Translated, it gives CASGWDWGNTG. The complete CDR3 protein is CASGWDWGNTGQLYF.

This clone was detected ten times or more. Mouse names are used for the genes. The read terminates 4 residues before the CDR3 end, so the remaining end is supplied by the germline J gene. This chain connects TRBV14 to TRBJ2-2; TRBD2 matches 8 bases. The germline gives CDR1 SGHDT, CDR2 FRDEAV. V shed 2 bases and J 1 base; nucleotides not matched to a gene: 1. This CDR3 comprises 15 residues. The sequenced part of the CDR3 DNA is TGTGCCAGCAGTTTGACTGGGGTAAACACCGGG. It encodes CASSLTGVNTG. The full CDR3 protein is CASSLTGVNTGQLYF.

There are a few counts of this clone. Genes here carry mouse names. The CDR3 spells CASTDWGGDQDTQYF. CDR3 DNA (partial): TGTGCCAGCACGGACTGGGGGGGCGACCAAGAC. V gene TRBV14 combines with J gene TRBJ2-5, with 13 bases aligning to TRBD2. The DNA ends 4 residues before the CDR3 does, and the rest of the CDR3 is filled in from the germline J gene. Germline lookup yields CDR1 SGHDT and CDR2 FRDEAV. V was clipped by 6 bases and J by 1 base; unmatched bases: 2. The CDR3 covers 15 residues.

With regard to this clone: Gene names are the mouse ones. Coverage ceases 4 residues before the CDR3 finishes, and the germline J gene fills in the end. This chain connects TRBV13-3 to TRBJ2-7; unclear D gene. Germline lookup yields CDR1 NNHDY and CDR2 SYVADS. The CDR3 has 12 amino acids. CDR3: CASSDAEYEQYF. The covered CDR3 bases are TGTGCCAGCAGTGATGCAGAATAT.

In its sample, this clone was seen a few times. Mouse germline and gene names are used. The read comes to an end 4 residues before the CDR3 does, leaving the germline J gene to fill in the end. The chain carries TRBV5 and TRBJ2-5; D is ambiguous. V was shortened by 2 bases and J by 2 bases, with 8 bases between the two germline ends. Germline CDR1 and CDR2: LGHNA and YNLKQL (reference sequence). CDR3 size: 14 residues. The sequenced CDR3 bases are TGTGCCAGCAGCCAAACAGCGATCCAAGAC. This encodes CASSQTAIQD. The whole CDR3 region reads CASSQTAIQDTQYF.

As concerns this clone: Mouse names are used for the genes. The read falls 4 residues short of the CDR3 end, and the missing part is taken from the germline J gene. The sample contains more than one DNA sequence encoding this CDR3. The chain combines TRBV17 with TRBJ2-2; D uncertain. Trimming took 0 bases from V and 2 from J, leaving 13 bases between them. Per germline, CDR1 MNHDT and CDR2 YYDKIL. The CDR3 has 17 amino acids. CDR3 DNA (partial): TGTGCTAGCAGTAGAGATAGAGCCCAAGGGAACACCGGG. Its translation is CASSRDRAQGNTG. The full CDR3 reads CASSRDRAQGNTGQLYF.

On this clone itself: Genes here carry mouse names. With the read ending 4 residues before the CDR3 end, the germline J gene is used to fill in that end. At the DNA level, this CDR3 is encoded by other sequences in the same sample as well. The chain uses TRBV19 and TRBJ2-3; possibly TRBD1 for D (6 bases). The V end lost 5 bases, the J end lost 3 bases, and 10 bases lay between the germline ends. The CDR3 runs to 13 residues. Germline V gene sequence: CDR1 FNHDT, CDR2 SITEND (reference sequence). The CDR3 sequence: CASSTGTAETLYF. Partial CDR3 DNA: TGTGCCAGCAGCACAGGGACAGCAGAA.